The clone carrying this T cell receptor beta chain came up a few times. Its target is unknown. V was pared by 5 bases and J by 5 bases, with 5 bases of the junction left unmatched. Germline CDR1 is SGDLS and CDR2 is YYNGEE. The CDR3 is 13 amino acids. This sample was included in a study of T cells in localized non-small cell lung cancer. Data came from immunoSEQ multiplex PCR; TCRdb stores just in-frame clones and leaves some out. The repertoire consists of some 2,000 clones, with roughly a sixth occurring once and the leading ten covering over 20%. Study-level results: Heterogeneity stays possible, as sequencing covered only one tumor region. Uninvolved adjacent lung had more T cell clonality than any other tissue, topping tumor.

The rearrangement joins TRBV9 to TRBJ2-7; 9 bases fit TRBD2. The receptor comes from a female donor aged 60 or older with stage I squamous cell lung carcinoma. The starting material was lung tumor tissue, obtained before any cancer treatment. This CDR3 reads CASSSGSSHEQYF. CDR3 nucleotide sequence: TGTGCCAGCAGTAGCGGGAGCTCGCACGAGCAGTACTTC.